The TCR beta chain described here comes from a study of T cell responses to AZD1222 COVID-19 vaccine. Trimming removed 6 bases from V and 1 base from J; junction bases left unmatched: 5. Per the germline V gene, CDR1 is KGHSH and CDR2 is LQKENI. CDR3 length equals 14 residues. About this clone itself: What it recognizes is unknown.

Repertoires were generated with immunoSEQ multiplex PCR, while TCRdb's copy carries only in-frame clones and drops some. Of approximately 150,000 clones in the sample, roughly 87% were seen once. Regarding the study as a whole: Clonal diversity may have been underestimated in mostly white British donors. Spike-specific TCR breadth and depth went up after people got two AZD1222 doses.

This sequence originates from an adult who received the AZD1222 COVID-19 vaccine. The chain joins TRBV18 to TRBJ2-5; 7 positions agree with TRBD1. The sample was peripheral blood, taken 28 days after the second AZD1222 dose. CDR3 amino acids: CASSPNRGQETQYF. CDR3 nucleotide sequence: TGTGCCAGCTCGCCCAACAGGGGCCAAGAGACCCAGTACTTC.